Sequencing of this TCR beta chain was carried out in a study of blood T cell repertoires in COVID-19 (TCRdb year 2020). Regarding the complete study: Samples from collaborators originated in the United States, Italy and Spain and spanned both the acute and convalescent phases of COVID-19. The prospective study material was composed of cDNA or gDNA derived from T cells, B-cell-depleted T cells, or PBMCs. The dataset comprised deeply sampled blood TCRbeta repertoires from subjects exposed to, actively infected with, or recovered from COVID-19. The repertoires were released in a freely available public database meant as a resource for research on the immune response to SARS-CoV-2. Samples were obtained from the ongoing ImmuneRACE study (first 160 participants) and from some 1,300 subjects provided by 6 global collaborators. A de-identified subject ID, COVID-19 status, age in years and sex were almost always included in the sample metadata. Where available, HLA class I and class II types were obtained from metadata supplied by the sample provider rather than from assay-based typing. General conclusions and limits of the study: The amount of clinical and demographic metadata varied by source and participant and was provided uncurated.

Concerning this clone: No antigen is known for it. Base-call qualities are not available, and no considerably larger clone is one nucleotide away.

TCRbeta CDR3 regions were amplified from genomic DNA using the immunoSEQ Assay, a bias-controlled multiplex PCR. The original methods were these. Nucleated cell counts per sample were estimated from amplification of reference gene primers within the assay. To quantify the absolute abundance of each unique TCRbeta CDR3 rearrangement, sequence reads were collapsed and filtered. For each sample, productive Simpson clonality was calculated by taking the square root of Simpson's diversity index across productive rearrangements. Drawn from immuneACCESS, this table holds only the in-frame rearrangements with V and J called that TCRdb kept. Clones are partly lost; checked studies trace under half to an unresolved V gene and leave the rest unexplained. That table supplies the V and J calls and clone size; D and trimming were determined from the DNA. Present in this sample are hundreds of thousands of clones, roughly 89% of which were seen just once. 8.9% of the sample comes from the top ten.

Participants in the prospective study were enrolled through a virtual design, were aged about 18 to 100 years, and lived in roughly 24 United States geographic areas. To assign participants to cohorts, the prospective study relied on clinical history that participants themselves reported in a screening survey and a study questionnaire. Recovered participants in ImmuneRACE Cohort 3 were defined by two consecutive negative NP/OP PCR tests, clearance by a healthcare professional, or resolution of symptoms. In the prospective study, whole blood, serum and a nasopharyngeal or oropharyngeal swab were collected from each participant by mobile phlebotomists. Additional blood draws and questionnaires over an approximately 2-month period could optionally be provided by prospective study participants. Before DNA extraction, prospective study blood samples were shipped either frozen or at room temperature.

Per the germline V gene, MGHDK is the CDR1 and SYGVNS is the CDR2. The germline V end is reduced by 4 bases and the J end by 8 bases; junction bases left unmatched: 13. The CDR3 holds 16 amino acids from the cysteine to the phenylalanine. The CDR3 DNA has 48 bases and is translated from base 1. The rearrangement joined TRBV25-1 to TRBJ1-4; 7 bases in the junction line up with TRBD1. Specimen: PBMCs or T cells enriched from blood (not recorded which). The TCR was taken from a woman aged 18-35 years who had recovered from COVID-19. The CDR3 region has the sequence CASSGSRTGPAEKLFF. The nucleotide sequence reads TGTGCCAGCAGTGGAAGTAGGACAGGCCCCGCAGAAAAACTGTTTTTT.